This T cell receptor (beta chain) was sequenced in a study of cytomegalovirus exposure and HLA in healthy donors. Study-wide points: In vitro experiments confirmed that a few CMV-associated chains were specific for CMV antigens. The authors later found HLA-associated TCR beta chains more clonally expanded than equally common others. Associated with cytomegalovirus, according to the listing, were about 160 TCR beta chains. As a later analysis revealed, most CMV-associated TCR beta chains appeared HLA-restricted.

About this clone itself: Its antigen is not identified.

CDR3 size: 13 residues. Germline assignment: CDR1 MNHEY and CDR2 SMNVEV (reference sequence). V was trimmed by 4 bases and J by 6 bases, leaving 12 bases between them. Both 60 Vbeta primers and 13 Jbeta primers went into the PCR. Assay used: immunoSEQ multiplex PCR; TCRdb lists only in-frame clones, some missing. The table has over 110,000 clones, over 70% seen once. The specimen sequenced was PBMCs. The TCR was taken from a man aged 18 to 35 in good health and CMV-seronegative. The V gene is TRBV27, the J gene TRBJ1-2; D may be TRBD1 (5 bases). CDR3 in amino acids: CASSWGGENGYTF. The CDR3 bases are TGTGCCAGCAGTTGGGGAGGGGAGAATGGCTACACCTTC.